This T cell receptor beta chain was found in a study of blood T cell dynamics during melanoma immunotherapy. Findings and limits, study-wide: PBMC repertoires of eventual disease-control patients split at W3 into clonality or diversity gains.

TCRdb's copy holds only in-frame clones and misses some; the assay was immunoSEQ multiplex PCR. The data show about 19,000 clones, nearly 90% seen once. V trimming: 0 bases; J trimming: 4 bases; junction bases outside the gene matches: 13. This CDR3 is built from 18 residues. Germline V gene data show CDR1 as LNHDA and CDR2 as SQIVND (reference sequence). Time point meaning: week 3, after first cycle of checkpoint inhibitor. As concerns this clone: The antigen remains unidentified.

Sequences were derived from blood, sampled from a patient treated with checkpoint blockade. The origin of this receptor is a human donor with melanoma. This rearrangement joins TRBV19 to TRBJ2-5; 8 nucleotides agree with TRBD1. The CDR3 sequence is CASSIDHWGRGHSETQYF. CDR3 bases: TGTGCCAGTAGTATAGATCATTGGGGCAGGGGGCATTCAGAGACCCAGTACTTC.